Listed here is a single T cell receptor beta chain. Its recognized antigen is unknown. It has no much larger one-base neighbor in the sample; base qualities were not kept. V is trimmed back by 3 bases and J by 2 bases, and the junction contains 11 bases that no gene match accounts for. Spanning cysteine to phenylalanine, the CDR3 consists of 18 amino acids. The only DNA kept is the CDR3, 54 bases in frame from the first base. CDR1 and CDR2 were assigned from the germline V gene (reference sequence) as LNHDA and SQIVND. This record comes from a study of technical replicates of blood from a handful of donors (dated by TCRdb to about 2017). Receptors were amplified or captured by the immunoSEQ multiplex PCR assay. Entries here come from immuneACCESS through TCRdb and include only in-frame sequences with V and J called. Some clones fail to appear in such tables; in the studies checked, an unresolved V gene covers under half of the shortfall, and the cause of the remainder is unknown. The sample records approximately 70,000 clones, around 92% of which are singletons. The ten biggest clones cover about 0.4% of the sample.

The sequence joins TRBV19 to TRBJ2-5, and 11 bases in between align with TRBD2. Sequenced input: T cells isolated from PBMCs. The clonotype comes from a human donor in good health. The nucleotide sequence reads TGTGCCAGTAGTATCGGGGTAGCGGGAGGGCCGATTCAAGAGACCCAGTACTTC. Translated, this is CASSIGVAGGPIQETQYF.